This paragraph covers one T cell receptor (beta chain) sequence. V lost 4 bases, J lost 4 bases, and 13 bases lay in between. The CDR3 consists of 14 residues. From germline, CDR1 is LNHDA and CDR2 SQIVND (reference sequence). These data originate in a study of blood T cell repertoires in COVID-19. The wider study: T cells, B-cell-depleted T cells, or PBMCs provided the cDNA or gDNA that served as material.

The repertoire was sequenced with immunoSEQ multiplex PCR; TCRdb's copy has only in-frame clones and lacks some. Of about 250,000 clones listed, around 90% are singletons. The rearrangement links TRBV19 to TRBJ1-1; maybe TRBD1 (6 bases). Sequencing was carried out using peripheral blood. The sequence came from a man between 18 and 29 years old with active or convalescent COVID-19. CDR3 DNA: TGTGCCAGTAGTAGAGGGCAGGGGACCACTGAAGCTTTCTTT. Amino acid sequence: CASSRGQGTTEAFF.